These 10 T cell receptor beta chains share one sample of origin, sequenced in a study of T cell responses to AZD1222 COVID-19 vaccine. Clones were sequenced by immunoSEQ multiplex PCR, and TCRdb holds only the in-frame ones, with some missing. The table includes fewer than 120,000 clones, about 81% detected once. The sample in question was peripheral blood, obtained on day 0 of AZD1222 vaccination. These receptors were taken from an adult in good health.

The chain combines TRBV3-1 (or the pseudogene TRBV3-2) with TRBJ1-4; D remains unclear. The CDR3 totals 14 residues. The V end lost 8 bases, the J end lost 0 bases, and 10 bases lay between the germline ends. Germline V gene sequence: CDR1 LGHDT, CDR2 YNNKEL (reference sequence). CDR3 in amino acids: CASSVGATNEKLFF. The CDR3, as DNA: TGTGCCAGCTCGGTTGGAGCAACTAATGAAAAACTGTTTTTT.

J is TRBJ2-1 and V is TRBV5-1; TRBD1 matches at 11 bases. The CDR3 totals 15 residues. In germline, CDR1 is SGHRS, CDR2 YFSETQ. The trim removed 6 bases at V and 7 bases at J, leaving 9 bases unmatched. CDR3 in amino acids: CASKFTGQGDNEQFF. The CDR3 coding sequence is TGCGCCAGCAAGTTTACGGGACAGGGGGATAATGAGCAGTTCTTC.

This chain uses TRBV27 with TRBJ1-5; 11 positions match TRBD1. CDR1 MNHEY and CDR2 SMNVEV come from the germline V gene (reference sequence). This CDR3 has 16 residues. Trimming cost V 6 bases and J 4 bases; bases outside gene matches: 8. In DNA, the CDR3 is TGTGCCAGCAGCCGCAAAGGACAGGGGGCGAATCAGCCCCAGCATTTT. Its translation is CASSRKGQGANQPQHF.

There are a few counts of this clone. This chain links TRBV27 with TRBJ1-4, with unresolved D. The CDR3 has 14 amino acids. Germline V gives CDR1 MNHEY, CDR2 SMNVEV (reference sequence). Trimming shortened V by 6 bases and J by 7 bases, and 15 bases separated the two germline ends. CDR3 loop: CASRGRWEGEKLFF. The CDR3 nucleotides read TGTGCCAGCAGGGGCAGATGGGAAGGTGAAAAACTGTTTTTT.

This chain links TRBV6-5 with TRBJ1-4; no definite D call. Germline V gene sequence: CDR1 MNHEY, CDR2 SVGAGI. V lost 9 bases to trimming and J lost 0 bases, with 8 bases between them. This CDR3 contains 13 residues. In DNA form, the CDR3 reads TGTGCCAGTCACGGGGCAACTAATGAAAAACTGTTTTTT. Its protein product is CASHGATNEKLFF.

J is TRBJ1-4 and V is TRBV5-4; 8 bases match TRBD1. The CDR3 contains 16 residues. Germline V gene lookup returns CDR1 SGHNT and CDR2 YYREEE (reference sequence). V shed 4 bases, J shed 0 bases, and the junction held 5 bases outside the gene matches. CDR3 loop: CASSVRDRPTNEKLFF. The CDR3 region has the DNA TGTGCCAGCAGCGTCCGGGACAGGCCAACTAATGAAAAACTGTTTTTT.

The rearrangement uses TRBV24-1 and TRBJ2-3, with D unclear. V lost 4 bases to trimming and J lost 0 bases, with 4 bases between them. The CDR3 has 13 amino acids. Germline CDR1 KGHDR, CDR2 SFDVKD. The CDR3 is CATSEISTDTQYF. In DNA form, the CDR3 reads TGTGCCACCAGTGAAATTAGCACAGATACGCAGTATTTT.

As concerns this clone: Different DNA sequences within this sample yield the same CDR3. V and J are TRBV3-1 (or the pseudogene TRBV3-2) and TRBJ1-5, with TRBD1 as a possible D gene (5 bases). Germline CDR1 is LGHDT and CDR2 is YNNKEL (reference sequence). The CDR3 spans 13 residues. Trimming stripped 5 bases from V and 4 bases from J, with 9 bases between. The CDR3 DNA reads as TGTGCCAGCAGCAGGGGAGATAATCAGCCCCAGCATTTT. Translation: CASSRGDNQPQHF.

This clone was counted once. This chain connects TRBV6-5 to TRBJ1-5; 7 nucleotides agree with TRBD1. V was clipped by 9 bases and J by 4 bases; unmatched bases: 6. This CDR3 has 13 amino acids. Germline CDR1 and CDR2: MNHEY and SVGAGI. The CDR3 spells CASRGQINQPQHF. The CDR3 bases are TGTGCCAGTAGGGGACAGATTAATCAGCCCCAGCATTTT.

The rearrangement uses TRBV5-1 and TRBJ2-5; D gene unclear. The CDR3 has 15 residues. With 1 base removed from V and 2 bases from J, the gap between germline ends came to 12 bases. The germline V gene has CDR1 SGHRS and CDR2 YFSETQ. The CDR3 loop is CASSLFPTDQETQYF. In DNA form, the CDR3 reads TGCGCCAGCAGCTTGTTTCCGACGGATCAAGAGACCCAGTACTTC.